This T cell receptor beta chain was found in a study of shared clonotypes between healthy human individuals (dated by TCRdb to 2019 to 2021). The study in broad terms: Two women and three men aged 18 to 49 years were included in the cohort. For each donor, CD4 naive and CD4 memory were each given three plates, CD8 naive was given two plates, and CD8 memory was given one plate. To estimate repertoire size and how much clonotypes are shared between individuals, the study performed deep sequencing of blood TCR repertoires from about five healthy adults. To increase sequencing depth and limit assay-specific biases, different laboratories used diverse techniques to prepare libraries and sequence TCR repertoires. Per donor, leukapheresis produced somewhere between about 0.9 and 9 billion PBMCs. Broader findings and caveats from the paper: Pairwise subsampling indicated that sequencing depth was expected to affect the degree of clonotype sharing among donors. The small number of donors limited the genetic and exposure-history diversity represented. Even with the large sequencing depth, rarefaction of the sorted-subset datasets indicated that sequencing was incomplete. Only blood was sampled, and tissue TCR repertoires likely differ from those in blood. Across a handful of donors, approximately 5% of naive CD4, roughly 3.3% of naive CD8, 2.3% of memory CD4, and 0.4% of memory CD8 clonotypes were shared. Naive subsets generally had larger estimated clonotype richness than memory subsets did. Compared with non-shared clonotypes, the clonotypes found in all four sorted-subset donors had higher generation probabilities.

A note on this clone: There is no known antigen for this receptor. No qualities accompany the bases; no much larger clone lies one base away.

Using the deep immunoSEQ assay, multiplex PCR amplified TCR CDR3 regions from genomic DNA. Extracted genomic DNA from each cell subset was spread evenly across all wells of several immunoSEQ 96-well plates, with each plate serving as a replicate. For sorted subsets, each replicate PCR was loaded with around 220 ng genomic DNA, equivalent to roughly 30,000 T cell genomes. Purified libraries were measured with a Qubit 3.0 fluorometer, size-checked on a Bioanalyzer 2100, and measured again with the KAPA Library Quantification kit. Every immunoSEQ 96-well plate was sequenced on a separate single-read 150-cycle Illumina NextSeq 550 flow cell. Per the source publication's procedure: The immunoSEQ output contained only junctional sequences without quality scores, so filtering could not match that applied to full-length reads. To assign V/J genes and CDR3, sequences were annotated using PyIR, a Python wrapper for IgBLAST v1.9, with IMGT germline references. Any read was removed if the V/J assignment was weak (E-value above 1e-6), the CDR3 was missing, or the read contained stop codons, out-of-frame junctions, or ambiguous translated residues. V3J clonotypes were defined as sequences sharing the same inferred V gene, J gene, and CDR3 amino acid sequence. The percentage overlap between two repertoires was calculated by dividing the number of shared unique clonotypes by the size of the smaller repertoire. Richness of each repertoire was evaluated using RTK rarefaction, the Chao1 estimator, and Recon v2.1 estimates of unobserved clonotypes. For all TCRbeta clonotypes obtained by the gDNA method from several donors, generation probabilities were computed with OLGA. The table comes from immuneACCESS by way of TCRdb, which keeps in-frame sequences with V and J called. Part of the clones is missing from these tables; in studies checked, under half for an unresolved V gene and the rest for unknown reasons. V and J calls and clone size are those listed in that table; D and trimming were worked out from the DNA. Counted in this sample were approximately 810,000 clones; 92% of them appeared once. The ten largest clones capture about 25% of the sample.

The CDR3 measures 13 amino acids from cysteine to phenylalanine. Left in the record is the CDR3 DNA by itself, 39 bases read in frame from the first base. For this chain, trimming is 1 base at the V end and 16 bases at the J end, and the number of junction bases without a gene match is 9. Sequences SNHLY (CDR1) and FYNNEI (CDR2) are obtained from the germline V gene. CD8 naive samples were obtained by positive selection for CCR7 among CD45RO-negative cells, yielding a CD45RA+CCR7+ population from which TemRA cells were excluded. Healthy HIV-negative adults with no recently reported acute infections or vaccinations were included as donors. Only Caucasian adults living in Nashville, Tennessee, USA were represented among the donors. Blood was collected by leukapheresis, and PBMCs were isolated by Ficoll-Histopaque density gradient centrifugation and then cryopreserved in liquid nitrogen vapor phase. Purity and quantity of every magnetically sorted T cell population were checked by analytical flow cytometry. Each sorted fraction had its genomic DNA isolated and then quantified by UV absorbance on a Nanodrop 2000c.

The sequenced sample was naive CD8+ T cells sorted from blood. According to the study, the label for this sample's cell subset or site signals: CD45RA+CCR7+. The source of this sequence is a man aged 30 to 39 in good health. Here the chain combines TRBV2 and TRBJ1-4; 7 of the junction bases match TRBD1. The sequenced DNA: TGTGCCAGCAGTGAAGGGGAGACAGGGAAGACGTTTTTT. Its translation reads: CASSEGETGKTFF.